Following are 24 T cell receptor beta chains from one sample sequenced in a study of T cells in Graves' hyperthyroidism and ophthalmopathy. The CDR3 regions of TCR beta were amplified from RNA transcripts. Researchers ran a first-round RT-PCR on the TCR CDR3 using the HTBI primer set. Using its own MiXCR run on the multiplex PCR reads, TCRdb lists one record per CDR3 protein. The sample contains more than 500,000 distinct CDR3 sequences, 15% to 20% of which appear only once. Material for sequencing was blood. All receptors come from a woman in her twenties or thirties with Graves' ophthalmopathy.

This clonotype was seen repeatedly, ten times or more. This chain connects TRBV5-1 to TRBJ2-3, with 10 bases that match TRBD1. The CDR3 contains 15 residues. Germline V gene sequence: CDR1 SGHRS, CDR2 YFSETQ. The junction had 1 base not matched to a gene; V was cut back by 2 bases and J by 1 base. The CDR3 bases are TGCGCCAGCAGCTTAGGACAGGGGGGCACAGATACGCAGTATTTT. It yields the protein CASSLGQGGTDTQYF.

V and J are TRBV12-3 or TRBV12-4 and TRBJ2-2; 10 bases map to TRBD1. The CDR3 covers 17 residues. The ends lost 6 bases at V and 4 bases at J; junction bases unmatched: 11. CDR3 sequence reads: CASRPRDRGHFTGELFF. The CDR3 DNA reads as TGTGCCAGCAGGCCCCGCGACAGGGGGCATTTCACCGGGGAGCTGTTTTTT.

This clonotype was picked up many times. V usage is TRBV6-2 or TRBV6-3 and J usage is TRBJ1-5; no clear D. Trimming pared 1 base from V and 4 bases from J, leaving 5 bases between. CDR1 and CDR2 from the germline V gene are MNHEY and SVGEGT. There are 13 residues in the CDR3. The CDR3: CASSYWGNQPQHF. CDR3 in DNA: TGTGCCAGCAGTTACTGGGGTAATCAGCCCCAGCATTTT.

The rearrangement joins TRBV7-9 to TRBJ2-6, with a possible D match to TRBD1 (5 bases). The V gene lost 1 base and the J gene lost 2 bases, with 15 bases spanning the gap. CDR1 SEHNR and CDR2 FQNEAQ come from the germline V gene (reference sequence). CDR3 length equals 18 residues. The chain's CDR3 is CASSLGRIRQTGANVLTF. The DNA for the CDR3 is TGTGCCAGCAGCTTAGGCCGGATTAGACAGACTGGGGCCAACGTCCTGACTTTC.

This clonotype was detected many times. The chain joins TRBV9 to TRBJ1-5; 7 nucleotides agree with TRBD1. This CDR3 spans 15 amino acids. CDR1 SGDLS and CDR2 YYNGEE come from the germline V gene. The ends lost 0 bases at V and 1 base at J; junction bases unmatched: 1. This chain's CDR3 is CASSVGTGSNQPQHF. Written as DNA, the CDR3 is TGTGCCAGCAGCGTAGGGACAGGAAGCAATCAGCCCCAGCATTTT.

The table lists this clonotype with a few counts. The chain combines TRBV18 with TRBJ2-5; TRBD2 matches at 13 bases. This CDR3 is built from 17 residues. Germline CDR1 KGHSH, CDR2 LQKENI. V lost 6 bases and J lost 3; bases outside the gene matches: 10. The CDR3 reads CASSTRLAGGKEETQYF. Written as DNA, the CDR3 is TGTGCCAGCTCGACCAGACTAGCGGGAGGTAAAGAAGAGACCCAGTACTTC.

This clonotype was recorded many times. The chain is built from TRBV2 and TRBJ1-1; TRBD1 is a possible D gene (5 bases). Trimming removed 0 bases from V and 7 bases from J, with 9 bases in between. The CDR3 extends over 13 amino acids. From germline, CDR1 is SNHLY and CDR2 FYNNEI. This CDR3 reads CASSEAGVHEAFF. In DNA form, the CDR3 reads TGTGCCAGCAGTGAAGCGGGGGTTCATGAAGCTTTCTTT.

This clonotype was seen a single time. The rearrangement uses TRBV6-2 or TRBV6-3 and TRBJ2-7; D not resolved. Per the germline V gene, CDR1 is MNHEY and CDR2 is SVGEGT. Trimming pared 5 bases from V and 7 bases from J, leaving 12 bases between. The CDR3 sequence is 12 residues long. The CDR3: CASSPSSNEQYF. CDR3 DNA: TGTGCCAGCAGTCCCTCGTCGAATGAGCAGTACTTC.

The chain uses TRBV20-1 and TRBJ2-5, with TRBD2 identical over 11 bases. Germline CDR1 is DFQATT and CDR2 is SNEGSKA (reference sequence). The CDR3 totals 13 residues. This CDR3 is CSYITSGRGTQYF. CDR3 sequence (DNA): TGCAGCTATATAACTAGCGGGAGAGGGACCCAGTACTTC.

This chain links TRBV20-1 with TRBJ1-5; 11 bases align to TRBD1. The CDR3 has 18 amino acids. Trimming took 2 bases from V and 0 from J; bases not matched to a gene: 9. Per the germline V gene, CDR1 is DFQATT and CDR2 is SNEGSKA (reference sequence). The CDR3 region is CSARPRTGGSFSNQPQHF. The CDR3 DNA follows: TGCAGTGCTAGACCCCGGACAGGGGGCTCCTTTAGCAATCAGCCCCAGCATTTT.

This clonotype was seen ten or more times. This chain connects TRBV2 to TRBJ1-5; 7 bases map to TRBD1. With 6 bases clipped from V and 3 bases from J, the junction kept 5 bases outside the gene matches. The CDR3 runs 14 residues. Germline V gene sequence: CDR1 SNHLY, CDR2 FYNNEI. The DNA of the CDR3 is TGTGCCAGCAGGGGGGACAGCCTCAATCAGCCCCAGCATTTT. It yields the protein CASRGDSLNQPQHF.

This clonotype has a count of ten or more. V and J are TRBV5-1 and TRBJ2-1; 13 bases align to TRBD2. The V and J ends lost 5 bases and 5 bases, in that order; junction bases with no gene match: 13. There are 18 residues in the CDR3. The germline CDR1 and CDR2 sequences are SGHRS and YFSETQ. Here the CDR3 reads CASRAGTSGKRLDNEQFF. DNA of the CDR3: TGCGCCAGCAGGGCCGGGACTAGCGGGAAACGCCTCGACAATGAGCAGTTCTTC. Full variable domain (rest looked up from reference TRBV5-1 and TRBJ2-1): KAGVTQTPRYLIKTRGQQVTLSCSPISGHRSVSWYQQTPGQGLQFLFEYFSETQRNKGNFPGRFSGRQFSNSRSEMNVSTLELGDSALYLCASRAGTSGKRLDNEQFFGPGTRLTVL.

This clonotype was recorded many times. The chain carries TRBV7-2 and TRBJ2-7; D not resolved. V lost 3 bases and J 3 bases, leaving 12 bases between the germline ends. The CDR3 extends over 14 amino acids. Germline V gene data show CDR1 as SGHTA and CDR2 as FQGNSA. This CDR3 is CASSFENRFYEQYF. The CDR3 DNA is TGTGCCAGCAGCTTCGAGAACAGATTCTACGAGCAGTACTTC.

The sample holds a few counts of this clonotype. The chain joins TRBV28 to TRBJ2-3; D is perhaps TRBD1 or TRBD2 (5 bases each). The CDR3 is made up of 18 amino acids. V lost 10 bases and J lost 4, with 30 bases in between. Germline CDR1 is MDHEN and CDR2 is SYDVKM. CDR3 sequence reads: CATLEGAPTGTFPDTQYF. DNA of the CDR3: TGTGCCACATTAGAAGGAGCACCGACGGGGACCTTTCCAGATACGCAGTATTTT.

In regard to this clonotype: It may be a read error: a sequence one base away is much more abundant. CDR3: CASSFGAGITGELFF. The CDR3 coding sequence is TGTGCCAGCAGCTTCGGGGCAGGGATCACCGGGGAGCTGTTTTTT. The chain employs TRBV7-3 and TRBJ2-2, with D perhaps assigned TRBD1 or TRBD2 (5 bases each). Germline V gives CDR1 SGHTA, CDR2 FQGTGA. This CDR3 comprises 15 residues. Trimming took 3 bases from V and 4 from J, leaving 12 bases between them.

This clonotype was found many times. The chain has TRBV20-1 and TRBJ2-3; 11 nucleotides align to TRBD2. The germline V gene has CDR1 DFQATT and CDR2 SNEGSKA (reference sequence). Trimming removed 2 bases from V and 1 base from J; junction bases left unmatched: 5. The CDR3 totals 16 residues. CDR3 nucleotides: TGCAGTGCTAGACCACTAGCGGGAGTCGGCACAGATACGCAGTATTTT. Translation: CSARPLAGVGTDTQYF.

This clonotype was counted at least ten times. J is TRBJ2-3 and V is TRBV29-1; 7 bases fit TRBD1. This CDR3 is built from 17 residues. The ends lost 3 bases at V and 0 bases at J; junction bases unmatched: 12. The germline CDR1 and CDR2 sequences are SQVTM and ANQGSEA. CDR3 region: CSVETFTSTGSTDTQYF. The CDR3, as DNA: TGCAGCGTTGAGACCTTTACTTCGACAGGGAGCACAGATACGCAGTATTTT.

The chain couples TRBV5-8 to TRBJ1-1; TRBD1 matches 8 bases. V lost 2 bases and J lost 0; bases outside the gene matches: 6. CDR1 SGHTS and CDR2 YDEGEE come from the germline V gene. The CDR3 contains 16 residues. In DNA, the CDR3 is TGTGCCAGCAGCTTAAAAGGACAGGGCTTGAACACTGAAGCTTTCTTT. Protein: CASSLKGQGLNTEAFF.

This clonotype was picked up many times. The rearrangement links TRBV11-2 to TRBJ2-7; maybe TRBD2 (7 bases). V was clipped by 5 bases and J by 6 bases, with 17 bases between them. The CDR3 covers 14 residues. The V gene's germline CDR1 is SGHAT and CDR2 FQNNGV. CDR3 in amino acids: CASSPLGGAGEQYF. As DNA, the CDR3 is TGTGCCAGCAGCCCGCTAGGGGGGGCTGGCGAGCAGTACTTC.

In this sample, this clonotype turned up many times. The V gene is TRBV30, the J gene TRBJ1-2; D is ambiguous. Germline V gives CDR1 GTSNPN, CDR2 SVGIG (reference sequence). This CDR3 contains 14 residues. V lost 0 bases and J 0 bases, leaving 8 bases between the germline ends. The CDR3 sequence: CAWSVIQTNYGYTF. The CDR3 nucleotides read TGTGCCTGGAGTGTAATCCAGACTAACTATGGCTACACCTTC.

The chain recombines TRBV2 with TRBJ2-3; possibly TRBD1 for D (5 bases). The germline V gene has CDR1 SNHLY and CDR2 FYNNEI. Between the trimmed V and J ends, which lost 4 bases and 11 bases, there was a span of 13 bases. The CDR3 consists of 12 residues. The CDR3 sequence is CASSADPQGQYF. In nucleotides, the CDR3 is TGTGCCAGCAGTGCCGACCCCCAGGGGCAGTATTTT.

This clonotype has a count of ten or more. The chain is built from TRBV11-2 and TRBJ2-7; D remains ambiguous. This CDR3 has 15 residues. Trimming pared 0 bases from V and 3 bases from J, leaving 12 bases between. The V gene's germline CDR1 is SGHAT and CDR2 FQNNGV. CDR3 coding DNA: TGTGCCAGCAGCTTAGAGTGGGTACAGAACTACGAGCAGTACTTC. Its translation: CASSLEWVQNYEQYF. The full variable domain, with the rest looked up from reference TRBV11-2 and TRBJ2-7, is EAGVAQSPRYKIIEKRQSVAFWCNPISGHATLYWYQQILGQGPKLLIQFQNNGVVDDSQLPKDRFSAERLKGVDSTLKIQPAKLEDSAVYLCASSLEWVQNYEQYFGPGTRLTVT.

This chain joins TRBV6-9 and TRBJ2-2; the D is unclear. V shed 4 bases and J shed 0 bases, with 6 bases lying between them. This CDR3 is 14 amino acids long. In germline, CDR1 is MNHGY, CDR2 SVAAGI. The CDR3 spells CASSWTANTGELFF. The DNA for the CDR3 is TGTGCCAGCAGTTGGACGGCGAACACCGGGGAGCTGTTTTTT.

The chain joins TRBV5-1 to TRBJ2-7; D remains unclear. Germline values: CDR1 SGHRS, CDR2 YFSETQ. This CDR3 contains 14 residues. Trimming shortened V by 4 bases and J by 4 bases, and 15 bases separated the two germline ends. In DNA, the CDR3 is TGCGCCAGCAGCCCCGCCCGGAGAGAGTACGAGCAGTACTTC. Translated: CASSPARREYEQYF.